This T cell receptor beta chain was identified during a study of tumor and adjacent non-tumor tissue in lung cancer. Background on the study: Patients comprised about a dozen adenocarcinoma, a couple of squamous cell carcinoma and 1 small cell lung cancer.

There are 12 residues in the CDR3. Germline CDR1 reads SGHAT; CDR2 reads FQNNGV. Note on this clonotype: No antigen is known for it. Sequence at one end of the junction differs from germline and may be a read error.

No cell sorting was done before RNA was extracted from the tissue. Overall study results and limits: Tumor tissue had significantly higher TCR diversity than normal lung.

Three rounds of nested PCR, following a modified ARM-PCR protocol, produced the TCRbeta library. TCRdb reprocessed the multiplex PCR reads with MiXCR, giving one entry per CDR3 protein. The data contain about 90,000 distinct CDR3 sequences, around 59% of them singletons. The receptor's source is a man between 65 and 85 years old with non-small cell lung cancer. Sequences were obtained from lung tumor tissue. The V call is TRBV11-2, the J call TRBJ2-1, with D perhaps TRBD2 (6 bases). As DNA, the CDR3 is TGTGACAGCAGCATCCCCGGGACTCCGGAGTTCTTC. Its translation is CDSSIPGTPEFF.